One and the same sample provided the 15 T cell receptor beta chains below, sequenced in a study of CD8+ T cells in alopecia areata. Isolated RNA was reverse transcribed into cDNA used as the sequencing template. Here immunoSEQ multiplex PCR was the method, and the copy in TCRdb shows in-frame clones only, minus some. The sample has over 90,000 clones; approximately 60% are singletons. Sequenced material: CD4+ T cells sorted from blood. Receptor source: a human donor in good health.

This clone was seen a few times. This sequence joins TRBV29-1 and TRBJ2-5, with 9 bases that match TRBD1. V gave up 8 bases and J gave up 5 bases; unmatched junction bases: 12. CDR1 is SQVTM, CDR2 ANQGSEA, per germline. This CDR3 is built from 14 residues. CDR3 coding DNA: TGCAGCACTCCGGGACAGGGAGTTGGCGAGACCCAGTACTTC. The encoded protein is CSTPGQGVGETQYF.

The rearrangement joins TRBV7-3 to TRBJ1-6; no firm D call. The CDR3 runs to 17 residues. Trimming stripped 2 bases from V and 5 bases from J, with 16 bases between. CDR1 is SGHTA, CDR2 FQGTGA, per germline. The chain's CDR3 is CASSLLDRRINNSPLHF. The CDR3 nucleotides are TGTGCCAGCAGCTTACTTGATCGCAGGATAAATAATTCACCCCTCCACTTT. The full variable domain, rest sourced from reference TRBV7-3 and TRBJ1-6, is GAGVSQTPSNKVTEKGKYVELRCDPISGHTALYWYRQSLGQGPEFLIYFQGTGAADDSGLPNDRFFAVRPEGSVSTLKIQRTERGDSAVYLCASSLLDRRINNSPLHFGNGTRLTVT.

This clone was observed a few times. J is TRBJ2-2 and V is TRBV11-2; D possibly corresponds to TRBD1 (5 bases). From germline, CDR1 is SGHAT and CDR2 FQNNGV. This CDR3 region has 15 residues. Trimming pared 1 base from V and 5 bases from J, leaving 11 bases between. CDR3: CASSLALGVTGELFF. For the CDR3, the DNA is TGTGCCAGCAGCTTAGCTCTAGGGGTGACCGGGGAGCTGTTTTTT.

The sample holds a few counts of this clone. The chain employs TRBV19 and TRBJ2-3; TRBD1 agrees at 10 bases. J lost 6 bases, V lost 7 bases, and 10 bases had no gene match. This CDR3 contains 15 residues. Looked up from germline, CDR1 is LNHDA and CDR2 is SQIVND (reference sequence). CDR3: CASNPGDRGGDTQYF. The CDR3 region has the DNA TGTGCCAGTAATCCCGGGGACAGGGGCGGTGATACGCAGTATTTT. Based on the CDR3 plus reference TRBV19 and TRBJ2-3, the full variable domain is DGGITQSPKYLFRKEGQNVTLSCEQNLNHDAMYWYRQDPGQGLRLIYYSQIVNDFQKGDIAEGYSVSREKKESFPLTVTSAQKNPTAFYLCASNPGDRGGDTQYFGPGTRLTVL.

V gene TRBV11-3 combines with J gene TRBJ2-5; D is perhaps TRBD1 (5 bases). The germline CDR1 and CDR2 sequences are SGHNT and YENEEA. The CDR3 has 12 residues. V lost 3 bases and J 11 bases, leaving 13 bases between the germline ends. The chain's CDR3 is CASSFKGQEQYF. CDR3 bases: TGTGCCAGCAGCTTTAAGGGGCAAGAGCAGTACTTC.

V gene TRBV30 combines with J gene TRBJ1-6; D unresolved. The germline V gene encodes CDR1 GTSNPN and CDR2 SVGIG (reference sequence). CDR3 size: 19 residues. V dropped 0 bases and J dropped 0 bases, with 18 bases sitting between them. The CDR3, as DNA: TGTGCCTGGAGTGTTCAGAGGGTCACGGGGAGCTCCTATAATTCACCCCTCCACTTT. Its translation is CAWSVQRVTGSSYNSPLHF. Variable domain in full (rest from reference TRBV30 and TRBJ1-6): SQTIHQWPATLVQPVGSPLSLECTVEGTSNPNLYWYRQAAGRGLQLLFYSVGIGQISSEVPQNLSASRPQDRQFILSSKKLLLSDSGFYLCAWSVQRVTGSSYNSPLHFGNGTRLTVT.

V and J are TRBV5-1 and TRBJ2-2; TRBD1 matches at 7 bases. Germline CDR1 and CDR2: SGHRS and YFSETQ. This CDR3 spans 16 amino acids. The trim removed 1 base at V and 1 base at J, leaving 4 bases unmatched. The CDR3 reads CASSLSGQRNTGELFF. CDR3 DNA: TGCGCCAGCAGCTTGTCGGGACAGAGGAACACCGGGGAGCTGTTTTTT.

Here the CDR3 DNA reads TGTGCCAGCAGCTGGGAAAAATCGGAAGCTTTCTTT. Amino acids: CASSWEKSEAFF. The chain uses TRBV5-5 and TRBJ1-1; D unresolved. Trimming pared 3 bases from V and 8 bases from J, leaving 11 bases between. Germline CDR1 SGHKS, CDR2 YYEKEE (reference sequence). The CDR3 is made up of 12 amino acids.

About this clone: The same CDR3 arises from other DNA sequences in this sample as well. V usage is TRBV30 and J usage is TRBJ2-7; D is unclear. Germline V gene data show CDR1 as GTSNPN and CDR2 as SVGIG (reference sequence). CDR3 length: 11 amino acids. The germline V and J ends were trimmed by 0 bases and 4 bases, with 4 bases remaining between them. The CDR3 sequence is CAWSVAYEQYF. The DNA for the CDR3 is TGTGCCTGGAGTGTAGCGTACGAGCAGTACTTC.

The chain is built from TRBV6-6 and TRBJ2-3, with unresolved D. The germline V and J ends were trimmed by 5 bases and 1 base, with 13 bases remaining between them. This CDR3 has 15 amino acids. From germline, CDR1 is MNHNY and CDR2 SVGAGI (reference sequence). Here the CDR3 reads CASSLQGSRTDTQYF. CDR3 in DNA: TGTGCCAGCAGTCTCCAAGGGTCACGCACAGATACGCAGTATTTT.

The CDR3 reads CASSPTPGTLYEQYF. The CDR3 coding sequence is TGTGCCAGCAGCCCGACTCCCGGGACCCTCTACGAGCAGTACTTC. The chain has TRBV7-2 and TRBJ2-7; perhaps D is TRBD1 or TRBD2 (5 bases each). Germline assignment: CDR1 SGHTA and CDR2 FQGNSA. V lost 5 bases to trimming and J lost 3 bases, with 17 bases between them. The CDR3 runs 15 residues.

This clone was detected only a few times. This chain links TRBV14 with TRBJ2-3, with D maybe TRBD1 (6 bases). The V end was cut by 2 bases, the J end by 3 bases, with 12 bases between. This CDR3 has 15 residues. The germline gives CDR1 SGHDN, CDR2 FVKESK. The CDR3 is CASSQLQGGTDTQYF. The DNA for the CDR3 is TGTGCCAGCAGCCAATTACAGGGCGGGACAGATACGCAGTATTTT.

The chain joins TRBV5-1 to TRBJ2-7; TRBD2 agrees at 11 bases. Germline trimming cut 2 bases from V and 6 bases from J; bases unmatched to any gene: 7. The germline V gene has CDR1 SGHRS and CDR2 YFSETQ. This CDR3 has 15 residues. CDR3 sequence (DNA): TGCGCCAGCAGCTTTACGGGACTAGCGGCGGCCGAGCAGTACTTC. Protein: CASSFTGLAAAEQYF.

This clone showed up just a few times. The V call is TRBV5-1, the J call TRBJ2-6, with no clear D. This CDR3 is 17 amino acids long. Germline V gene lookup returns CDR1 SGHRS and CDR2 YFSETQ. The V and J ends lost 0 bases and 0 bases respectively, with 10 bases between them. CDR3 nucleotides: TGCGCCAGCAGCTTGGTCCCCATCAACTCTGGGGCCAACGTCCTGACTTTC. Its protein product is CASSLVPINSGANVLTF.

A note on this clone: One end of the junction fails to match germline, which may point to a read error. The rearrangement links TRBV7-7 to TRBJ2-5; 8 bases match TRBD1. Germline-derived CDR1 and CDR2 are SSHAT and FNYEAQ (reference sequence). This CDR3 is built from 15 residues. DNA for the CDR3: TGTGCTAGCAGCTTAGAGACAGGGGCATGGGAGACCCAGTACTTC. Protein product: CASSLETGAWETQYF.